This entry lists 15 T cell receptor beta chains sequenced from one sample in a study of cytomegalovirus exposure and HLA in healthy donors. 13 Jbeta primers and 60 Vbeta primers were used for the PCR. Using immunoSEQ multiplex PCR, the repertoire was profiled, and TCRdb retains in-frame clones only, with some absent. Among about 240,000 clones listed, about 81% were seen once. Sequencing was performed on PBMCs. These receptors all come from a woman aged 60-75 years in good health and CMV-seropositive.

This clone has only a few counts. The J gene is TRBJ2-3, the V gene TRBV5-1, with 7 bases identical to TRBD2. The J segment lost 1 base and the V segment lost 2 bases, leaving 1 base of the junction unmatched. Germline CDR1 and CDR2: SGHRS and YFSETQ. This CDR3 is built from 14 residues. CDR3 in DNA: TGCGCCAGCAGCTTCAGCGGGGGCACAGATACGCAGTATTTT. Its translation is CASSFSGGTDTQYF.

This chain joins TRBV5-1 and TRBJ1-1; D gene unclear. V lost 0 bases and J 1 base, leaving 13 bases between the germline ends. The CDR3 covers 16 residues. Germline loops: CDR1 SGHRS, CDR2 YFSETQ. CDR3 DNA sequence: TGCGCCAGCAGCTTGGCTATAACGGGGAAGAACACTGAAGCTTTCTTT. It yields the protein CASSLAITGKNTEAFF.

V is TRBV30 and J is TRBJ1-1; possible D gene TRBD1, 6 bases. Deletions cut 0 bases from V and 5 bases from J, with 10 bases between. The germline gives CDR1 GTSNPN, CDR2 SVGIG (reference sequence). The CDR3 contains 13 residues. CDR3 sequence reads: CAWSVRQVTEAFF. In DNA form, the CDR3 reads TGTGCCTGGAGTGTACGACAGGTTACTGAAGCTTTCTTT.

This clone was counted once. The V gene is TRBV2, the J gene TRBJ2-7; 9 positions match TRBD2. The CDR3 totals 16 residues. V lost 1 base, J lost 5 bases, and 9 bases stayed unmatched. Germline CDR1 and CDR2: SNHLY and FYNNEI. The CDR3 reads CASSEGGLASRDEQYF. CDR3 bases: TGTGCCAGCAGTGAAGGGGGACTAGCTTCAAGGGACGAGCAGTACTTC.

The V call is TRBV7-8, the J call TRBJ2-5; 9 nucleotides agree with TRBD1. J lost 5 bases, V lost 1 base, and 8 bases had no gene match. CDR1 and CDR2 from the germline V gene are SGHVS and FQNEAQ. The CDR3 is made up of 16 amino acids. The CDR3 DNA follows: TGTGCCAGCAGCTTAGAAGGGGACAGGGCCTGGGAGACCCAGTACTTC. Translating it yields CASSLEGDRAWETQYF.

CDR3 sequence (DNA): TGCGCCAGCAGTACAGCGGGAGGGCCATATAACGAGCAGTACTTC. Translating gives CASSTAGGPYNEQYF. The rearrangement joins TRBV10-2 to TRBJ2-7; 10 bases agree with TRBD2. The CDR3 length is 15 residues. CDR1 and CDR2 from the germline V gene are WSHSY and SAAADI. V shed 5 bases and J 5 bases; nucleotides not matched to a gene: 9.

The chain combines TRBV7-9 with TRBJ2-3; a possible D gene is TRBD1 (5 bases). This CDR3 is 14 amino acids long. Germline CDR1 reads SEHNR; CDR2 reads FQNEAQ (reference sequence). V lost 2 bases and J 6 bases, leaving 12 bases between the germline ends. The CDR3 sequence: CASSLQGASDTQYF. In DNA, the CDR3 is TGTGCCAGCAGCTTACAAGGGGCGAGTGATACGCAGTATTTT. Full variable domain (remainder filled in from reference TRBV7-9 and TRBJ2-3): DTGVSQNPRHKITKRGQNVTFRCDPISEHNRLYWYRQTLGQGPEFLTYFQNEAQLEKSRLLSDRFSAERPKGSFSTLEIQRTEQGDSAMYLCASSLQGASDTQYFGPGTRLTVL.

This clone was seen a few times. The V gene is TRBV6-1, the J gene TRBJ2-5; the match to TRBD2 covers 8 bases. The V segment lost 0 bases and the J segment 7 bases; nucleotides outside the gene matches: 13. There are 17 residues in the CDR3. Germline V gene data show CDR1 as MNHNS and CDR2 as SASEGT. The CDR3 sequence is CASSEAGAGGARGTQYF. CDR3 bases: TGTGCCAGCAGTGAAGCGGGGGCCGGGGGGGCTCGAGGGACCCAGTACTTC.

The V and J genes are TRBV7-3 and TRBJ1-2; 8 bases align to TRBD1. CDR1 is SGHTA, CDR2 FQGTGA, per germline. This CDR3 has 13 amino acids. The junction had 3 bases not matched to a gene; V was cut back by 2 bases and J by 7 bases. CDR3 in DNA: TGTGCCAGCAGCTTAGGACAGGGAAGTGGCTACACCTTC. It encodes CASSLGQGSGYTF.

About this clone itself: Different DNA sequences within this sample yield the same CDR3. This chain joins TRBV5-1 and TRBJ2-7, with a tentative D call TRBD2 (5 bases). V dropped 0 bases and J dropped 0 bases, with 7 bases sitting between them. This CDR3 region has 14 residues. Germline V gene sequence: CDR1 SGHRS, CDR2 YFSETQ. In DNA, the CDR3 is TGCGCCAGCAGCTTGGCTGGGAGCTCCTACGAGCAGTACTTC. It is translated as CASSLAGSSYEQYF.

This rearrangement joins TRBV18 to TRBJ1-5; TRBD1 might be the D (6 bases). CDR3 size: 13 residues. V was clipped by 3 bases and J by 9 bases, with 12 bases between them. Germline CDR1 is KGHSH and CDR2 is LQKENI. The CDR3 nucleotides read TGTGCCAGCTCACCGGACAGTCTAGGGCCCCAGCATTTT. Protein: CASSPDSLGPQHF.

This clone has more than one count but fewer than ten. V gene TRBV6-5 combines with J gene TRBJ2-5; D might be TRBD2 (5 bases). The CDR3 has 15 residues. Germline values: CDR1 MNHEY, CDR2 SVGAGI. V dropped 6 bases and J dropped 6 bases, with 20 bases sitting between them. CDR3 coding DNA: TGTGCCAGCAGCGTTGGGCTAGCATCTATAAAGACCCAGTACTTC. This gives the protein CASSVGLASIKTQYF.

This clone was picked up a small number of times. The CDR3 here is CASSVESSGTSGEQYF. DNA for the CDR3: TGTGCCAGCAGCGTAGAATCGAGTGGGACTAGCGGCGAGCAGTACTTC. The V and J genes are TRBV9 and TRBJ2-7; 11 bases line up with TRBD2. Looked up from germline, CDR1 is SGDLS and CDR2 is YYNGEE. The CDR3 is made up of 16 amino acids. After removal of 0 bases from V and 6 bases from J, the junction contained 8 bases not matched to a gene. Full variable domain (missing parts from reference TRBV9 and TRBJ2-7): DSGVTQTPKHLITATGQRVTLRCSPRSGDLSVYWYQQSLDQGLQFLIQYYNGEERAKGNILERFSAQQFPDLHSELNLSSLELGDSALYFCASSVESSGTSGEQYFGPGTRLTVT.

This clone was observed once. The rearrangement links TRBV10-1 to TRBJ2-1; 12 positions match TRBD2. J lost 7 bases, V lost 0 bases, and 7 bases had no gene match. Per the germline V gene, CDR1 is WNHNN and CDR2 is SYGVQD (reference sequence). This CDR3 has 17 amino acids. DNA for the CDR3: TGCGCCAGCAGTGAGTCGAGGCTAGCGGGAGGGCCAAATGAGCAGTTCTTC. As protein: CASSESRLAGGPNEQFF.

This chain joins TRBV18 and TRBJ2-1, with TRBD1 identical over 7 bases. This CDR3 spans 15 amino acids. V shed 3 bases and J 1 base; nucleotides not matched to a gene: 3. Germline lookup yields CDR1 KGHSH and CDR2 LQKENI. This chain's CDR3 is CASSPGQESYNEQFF. As DNA, the CDR3 is TGTGCCAGCTCACCTGGACAGGAATCCTACAATGAGCAGTTCTTC.